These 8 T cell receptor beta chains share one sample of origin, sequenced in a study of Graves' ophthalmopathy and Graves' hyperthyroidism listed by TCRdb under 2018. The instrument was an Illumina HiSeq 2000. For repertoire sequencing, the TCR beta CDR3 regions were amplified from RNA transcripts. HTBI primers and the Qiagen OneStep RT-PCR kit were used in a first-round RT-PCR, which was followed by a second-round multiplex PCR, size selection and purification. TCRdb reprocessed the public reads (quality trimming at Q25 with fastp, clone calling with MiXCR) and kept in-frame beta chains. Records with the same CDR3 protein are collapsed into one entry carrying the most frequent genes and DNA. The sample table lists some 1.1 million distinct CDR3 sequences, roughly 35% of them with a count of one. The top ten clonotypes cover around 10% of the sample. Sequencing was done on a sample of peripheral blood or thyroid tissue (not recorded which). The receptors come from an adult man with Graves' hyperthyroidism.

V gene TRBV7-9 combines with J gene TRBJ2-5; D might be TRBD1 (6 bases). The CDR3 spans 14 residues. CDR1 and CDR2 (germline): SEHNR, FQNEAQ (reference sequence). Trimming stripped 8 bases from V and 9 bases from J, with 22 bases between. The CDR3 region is CASATGQLHQPQYF. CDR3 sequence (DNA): TGTGCCAGCGCAACAGGGCAGCTACATCAGCCCCAGTACTTC. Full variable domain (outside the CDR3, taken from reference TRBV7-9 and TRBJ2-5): DTGVSQNPRHKITKRGQNVTFRCDPISEHNRLYWYRQTLGQGPEFLTYFQNEAQLEKSRLLSDRFSAERPKGSFSTLEIQRTEQGDSAMYLCASATGQLHQPQYFGPGTRLLVL.

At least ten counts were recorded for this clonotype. CDR3 DNA sequence: TGCAGCGTTTGGGGCGTCCAAGAGACCCAGTACTTC. Protein sequence: CSVWGVQETQYF. The chain has TRBV29-1 and TRBJ2-5; D is perhaps TRBD1 (5 bases). The V end was cut by 5 bases, the J end by 1 base, with 8 bases between. The V gene's germline CDR1 is SQVTM and CDR2 ANQGSEA. The CDR3 is 12 amino acids.

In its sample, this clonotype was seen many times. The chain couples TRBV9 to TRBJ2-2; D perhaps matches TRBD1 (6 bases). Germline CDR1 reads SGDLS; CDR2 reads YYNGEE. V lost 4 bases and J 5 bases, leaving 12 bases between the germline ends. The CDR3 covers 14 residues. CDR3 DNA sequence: TGTGCCAGCAGCAGAGCGGACAGTACCGGGGAGCTGTTTTTT. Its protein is CASSRADSTGELFF. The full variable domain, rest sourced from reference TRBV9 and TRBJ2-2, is DSGVTQTPKHLITATGQRVTLRCSPRSGDLSVYWYQQSLDQGLQFLIQYYNGEERAKGNILERFSAQQFPDLHSELNLSSLELGDSALYFCASSRADSTGELFFGEGSRLTVL.

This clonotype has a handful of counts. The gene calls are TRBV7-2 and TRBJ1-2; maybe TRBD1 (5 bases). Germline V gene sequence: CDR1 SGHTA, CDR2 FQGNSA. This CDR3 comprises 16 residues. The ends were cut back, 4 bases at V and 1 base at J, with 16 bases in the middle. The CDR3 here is CASSSREGRSNYGYTF. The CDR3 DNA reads TGTGCCAGCAGCTCCCGAGAGGGGAGAAGTAACTATGGCTACACCTTC.

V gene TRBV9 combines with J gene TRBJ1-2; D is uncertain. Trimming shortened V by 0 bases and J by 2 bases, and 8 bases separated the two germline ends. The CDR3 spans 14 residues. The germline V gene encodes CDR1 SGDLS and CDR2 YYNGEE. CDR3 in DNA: TGTGCCAGCAGCGTAGGGATCACAAACTATGGCTACACCTTC. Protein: CASSVGITNYGYTF.

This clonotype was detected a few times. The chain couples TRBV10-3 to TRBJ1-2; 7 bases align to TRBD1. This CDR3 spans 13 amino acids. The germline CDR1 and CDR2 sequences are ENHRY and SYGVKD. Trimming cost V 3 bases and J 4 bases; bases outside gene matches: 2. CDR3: CAISDGDSYGYTF. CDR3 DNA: TGTGCCATCAGTGACGGGGACAGCTATGGCTACACCTTC.

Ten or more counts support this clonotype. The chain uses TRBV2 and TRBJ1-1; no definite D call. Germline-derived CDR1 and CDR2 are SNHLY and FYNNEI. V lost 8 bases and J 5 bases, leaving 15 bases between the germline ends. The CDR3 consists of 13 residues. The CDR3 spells CASRMEVRTEAFF. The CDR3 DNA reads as TGTGCCAGCCGTATGGAGGTTCGGACTGAAGCTTTCTTT.

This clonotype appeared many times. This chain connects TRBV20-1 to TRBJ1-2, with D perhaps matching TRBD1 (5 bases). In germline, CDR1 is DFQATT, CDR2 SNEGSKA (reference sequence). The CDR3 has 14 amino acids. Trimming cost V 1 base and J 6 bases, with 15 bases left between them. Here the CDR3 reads CSARAGIRPHGYTF. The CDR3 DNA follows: TGCAGTGCTAGAGCAGGGATTAGACCTCATGGCTACACCTTC.